The source of this TCR beta chain is a study of shared clonotypes between healthy human individuals. The wider study: Sampling drew on donors who were a couple of women and a few men aged 18 to 49.

Unsorted samples relied on about 86 million PBMCs, which served as the source of genomic DNA. This clone occurred a few times. The CDR3 spans 15 residues. J lost 1 base, V lost 4 bases, and 2 bases had no gene match. Germline loops: CDR1 ENHRY, CDR2 SYGVKD. Samples underwent the assay at deep level. TCRdb keeps only in-frame clones here, not all; method: immunoSEQ multiplex PCR. The sample includes under 600,000 clones, around 81% of them seen just once. The gene calls are TRBV10-3 and TRBJ2-7, with TRBD2 matching over 12 bases. The clonotype originates from a woman aged 40-49 years in good health. Some clones in this sample may be carry-over from other donors' samples. The specimen sequenced was PBMCs. The CDR3 DNA sequence: TGTGCCATCAGTGGGGGGACTAGCGGGTCCTACGAGCAGTACTTC. Residues: CAISGGTSGSYEQYF.